The 8 T cell receptor beta chains listed next were all sequenced from one sample in a study of T cells expressing NK-cell markers. From its re-call of the 5' RACE reads, TCRdb lists each CDR3 protein once, without DNA. The repertoire shows 500,000 to 700,000 distinct CDR3 sequences; the top ten hold approximately 3.5%. Material for sequencing was blood T cells: a sorted CD56 or NKG2C T cell subset, CD4+ or CD8+ T cells, or bulk PBMC T cells (not recorded which). These receptors were collected from a man younger than 35 in good health.

The chain uses TRBV5-1 and TRBJ2-1. The CDR3 is 14 amino acids. The germline CDR1 and CDR2 sequences are SGHRS and YFSETQ. The CDR3 reads CASSLQVGYNEQFF.

V usage is TRBV9 and J usage is TRBJ2-3; lacking DNA, the TRBD2 call made by TCRdb goes unchecked. Germline-derived CDR1 and CDR2 are SGDLS and YYNGEE. This CDR3 comprises 14 residues. The CDR3 loop is CASSVVEREGPQYF. Variable domain in full (rest from reference TRBV9 and TRBJ2-3): DSGVTQTPKHLITATGQRVTLRCSPRSGDLSVYWYQQSLDQGLQFLIQYYNGEERAKGNILERFSAQQFPDLHSELNLSSLELGDSALYFCASSVVEREGPQYFGPGTRLTVL.

J is TRBJ2-3 and V is TRBV25-1; TCRdb outputs TRBD2, but without DNA this stays unchecked. The germline V gene encodes CDR1 MGHDK and CDR2 SYGVNS. The CDR3 length is 14 residues. The CDR3 spells CASRSGRSTDTQYF.

The rearrangement links TRBV2 to TRBJ2-4; TCRdb proposes TRBD2, but this gene call is untestable without DNA. Germline CDR1 reads SNHLY; CDR2 reads FYNNEI. The CDR3 sequence is 13 residues long. CDR3 region: CASRDDSGTLYYF.

This chain links TRBV5-6 with TRBJ2-7. This CDR3 is 14 amino acids long. Germline lookup yields CDR1 SGHDT and CDR2 YYEEEE. CDR3 sequence reads: CASSLGWGLGEQYF.

The chain has TRBV2 and TRBJ2-1; there is no DNA to check the TCRdb D call of TRBD1. The CDR3 length is 14 residues. CDR1 and CDR2 (germline): SNHLY, FYNNEI. CDR3 in amino acids: CASSGRGHNNEQFF.

V is TRBV19 and J is TRBJ2-5; the D call of TRBD1 rests on TCRdb alone, since no DNA is present to check it. Germline V gives CDR1 LNHDA, CDR2 SQIVND (reference sequence). The length of the CDR3 is 15 residues. The CDR3 loop is CASSIVTGIDETQYF.

The rearrangement links TRBV6-1 to TRBJ2-7; TCRdb designates TRBD1, a call that cannot be tested without DNA. The CDR3 is 13 amino acids. Per germline, CDR1 MNHNS and CDR2 SASEGT. This CDR3 reads CASRTQGVGEQYF.